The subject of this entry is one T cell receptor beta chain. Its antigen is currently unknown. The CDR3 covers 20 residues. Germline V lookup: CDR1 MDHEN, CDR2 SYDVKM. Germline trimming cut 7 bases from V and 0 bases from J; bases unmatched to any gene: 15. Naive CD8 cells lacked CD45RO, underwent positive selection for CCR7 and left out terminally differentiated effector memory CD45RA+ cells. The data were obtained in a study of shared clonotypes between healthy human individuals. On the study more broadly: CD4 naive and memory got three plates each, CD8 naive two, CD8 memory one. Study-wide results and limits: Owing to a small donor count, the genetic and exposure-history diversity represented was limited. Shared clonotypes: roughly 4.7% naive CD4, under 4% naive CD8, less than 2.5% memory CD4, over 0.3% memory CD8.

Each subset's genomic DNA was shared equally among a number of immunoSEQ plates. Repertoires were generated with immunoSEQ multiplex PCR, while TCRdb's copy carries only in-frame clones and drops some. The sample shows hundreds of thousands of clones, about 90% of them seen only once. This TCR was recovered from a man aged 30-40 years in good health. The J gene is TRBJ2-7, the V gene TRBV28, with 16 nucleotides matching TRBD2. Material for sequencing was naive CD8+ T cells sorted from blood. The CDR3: CASTISGTSGRARGSYEQYF. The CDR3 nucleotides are TGTGCCAGCACCATTTCCGGGACTAGCGGGAGGGCCAGGGGCTCCTACGAGCAGTACTTC.